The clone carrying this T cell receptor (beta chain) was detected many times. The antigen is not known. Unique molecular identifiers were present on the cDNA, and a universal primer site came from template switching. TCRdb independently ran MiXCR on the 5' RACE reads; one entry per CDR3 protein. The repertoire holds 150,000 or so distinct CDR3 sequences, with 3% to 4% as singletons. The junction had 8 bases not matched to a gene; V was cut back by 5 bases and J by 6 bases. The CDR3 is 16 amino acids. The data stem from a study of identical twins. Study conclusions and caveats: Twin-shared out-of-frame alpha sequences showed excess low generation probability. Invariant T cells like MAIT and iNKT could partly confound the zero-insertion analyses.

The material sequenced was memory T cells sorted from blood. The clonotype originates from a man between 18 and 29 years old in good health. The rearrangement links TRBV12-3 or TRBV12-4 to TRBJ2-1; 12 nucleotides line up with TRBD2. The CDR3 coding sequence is TGTGCCAGCAGTCCGTGGACTAGCGGGGCTGGCAATGAGCAGTTCTTC. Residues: CASSPWTSGAGNEQFF.